Each of the 2 T cell receptor beta chains below was sequenced from the same sample in a study of siplizumab effects on memory and regulatory T cells. Sequenced by immunoSEQ multiplex PCR; TCRdb stores in-frame clones only, minus some. Of tens of thousands of clones in the sample, approximately 93% were seen once. Sequencing was carried out using CD8+ T cells sorted from blood. Receptors were obtained from a human donor in good health.

This clone occurred once. The chain employs TRBV11-3 and TRBJ1-1, with TRBD1 matching 7 bases. The germline V gene has CDR1 SGHNT and CDR2 YENEEA. The CDR3 contains 14 residues. With 5 bases clipped from V and 1 base from J, the junction kept 4 bases outside the gene matches. CDR3 residues: CASSQGTANTEAFF. CDR3 DNA: TGTGCCAGCAGCCAAGGGACAGCGAACACTGAAGCTTTCTTT. The full variable domain, in which reference TRBV11-3 and TRBJ1-1 provide the parts outside the CDR3, is EAGVVQSPRYKIIEKKQPVAFWCNPISGHNTLYWYLQNLGQGPELLIRYENEEAVDDSQLPKDRFSAERLKGVDSTLKIQPAELGDSAVYLCASSQGTANTEAFFGQGTRLTVV.

The chain carries TRBV2 and TRBJ1-1; D is undetermined. This CDR3 is built from 14 residues. V lost 8 bases and J 2 bases, leaving 15 bases between the germline ends. Germline V lookup: CDR1 SNHLY, CDR2 FYNNEI. As DNA, the CDR3 is TGTGCCAGCTTAGCGTGGACGGTAAACACTGAAGCTTTCTTT. Its protein is CASLAWTVNTEAFF.